This T cell receptor beta chain was found in a study of graft-versus-host responses after intestinal transplantation. Profiled with immunoSEQ multiplex PCR; TCRdb holds only in-frame clones, not every one. Of 96,000 or so clones in the sample, about 94% are singletons; the top ten hold 0.15% to 0.2%. Per germline, CDR1 SQVTM and CDR2 ANQGSEA. The CDR3 runs to 14 residues. J was trimmed by 5 bases and V by 7 bases; bases with no gene match: 8. A remark on this clone: The target antigen is unknown.

The rearrangement uses TRBV29-1 and TRBJ2-5, with TRBD1 matching 12 bases. The sequences come from unstimulated CD4+ T cells sorted from spleen or lymph node cells, collected before intestinal transplant. The receptor was derived from a human donor who received an intestinal transplant. The CDR3 sequence: CSAYGTGGGETQYF. The CDR3 nucleotides read TGCAGCGCGTACGGGACAGGGGGCGGGGAGACCCAGTACTTC.